This TCR beta chain was retrieved from a study of beta chain features in type 1 diabetes. All of the isolated RNA was reverse transcribed, so expressed TCRB transcripts were sequenced. Naive, central memory and regulatory T cell samples averaged roughly 3.7 million reads. This table comes from immunoSEQ multiplex PCR, and its TCRdb copy is limited to in-frame clones, with some not included. Of 450,000 or so clones in the sample, 9.5% to 12% are singletons; the top ten hold less than 0.06%. V was shortened by 4 bases and J by 9 bases, with 13 bases between the two germline ends. Germline lookup yields CDR1 SNHLY and CDR2 FYNNEI. This CDR3 comprises 13 residues. This clone was found a few times.

Sequenced sample: naive CD4+ T cells from blood. The chain couples TRBV2 to TRBJ2-1; TRBD2 is a possible D gene (6 bases). The receptor was derived from a woman between 18 and 29 years old in good health. The CDR3 here is CASSGEQGGEQFF. As DNA, the CDR3 is TGTGCCAGCAGTGGGGAGCAGGGAGGTGAGCAGTTCTTC.